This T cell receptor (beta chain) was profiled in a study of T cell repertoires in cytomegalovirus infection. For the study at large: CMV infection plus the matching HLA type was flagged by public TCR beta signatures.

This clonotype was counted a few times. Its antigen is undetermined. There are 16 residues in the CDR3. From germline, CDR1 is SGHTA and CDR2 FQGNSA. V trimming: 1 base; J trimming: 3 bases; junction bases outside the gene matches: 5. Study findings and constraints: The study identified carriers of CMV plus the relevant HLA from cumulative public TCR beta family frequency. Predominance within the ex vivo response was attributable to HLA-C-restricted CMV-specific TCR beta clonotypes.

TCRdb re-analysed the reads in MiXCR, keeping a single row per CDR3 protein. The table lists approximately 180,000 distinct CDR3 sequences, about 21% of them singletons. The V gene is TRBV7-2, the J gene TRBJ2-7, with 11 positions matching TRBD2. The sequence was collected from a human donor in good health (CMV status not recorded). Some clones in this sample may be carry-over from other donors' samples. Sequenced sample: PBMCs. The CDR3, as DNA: TGTGCCAGCAGCTTAGACAGGACTAGCGGGTTCTACGAGCAGTACTTC. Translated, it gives CASSLDRTSGFYEQYF.